The clone carrying this T cell receptor beta chain was recorded at least ten times. Its antigen is unknown. CDR3 length: 15 residues. The ends were cut back, 0 bases at V and 4 bases at J, with 10 bases in the middle. Germline V CDR1 and CDR2: LNHNV, YYDKDF (reference sequence). The data are from a study of naive and memory T cell subsets. Overall study results and limits: This RNA-based method may be sensitive to activation-related transcript changes.

Ligated cDNA underwent four rounds of PCR with nested alpha and beta constant region primers and SP2. One entry per CDR3 protein, called by TCRdb with MiXCR from the 5' RACE reads. Among around 48,000 distinct CDR3 sequences listed, around 5% were seen once. TCR cDNA received a 3' ligated oligonucleotide that carried a UMI. The receptor comes from a female donor in good health. The V gene is TRBV15, the J gene TRBJ2-1; D perhaps matches TRBD2 (5 bases). CDR3 in amino acids: CATSRDLAQYNEQFF. Here the CDR3 DNA reads TGTGCCACCAGCAGAGATCTAGCTCAATACAATGAGCAGTTCTTC.